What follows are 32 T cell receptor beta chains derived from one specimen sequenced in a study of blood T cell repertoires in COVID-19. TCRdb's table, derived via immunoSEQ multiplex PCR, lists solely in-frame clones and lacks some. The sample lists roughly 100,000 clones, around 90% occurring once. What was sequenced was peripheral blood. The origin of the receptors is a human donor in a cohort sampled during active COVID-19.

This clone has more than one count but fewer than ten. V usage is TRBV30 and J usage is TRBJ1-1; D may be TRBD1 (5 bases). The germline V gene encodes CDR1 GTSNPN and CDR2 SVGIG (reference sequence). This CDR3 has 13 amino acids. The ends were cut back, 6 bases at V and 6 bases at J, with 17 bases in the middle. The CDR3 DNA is TGTGCCTGCAGGGACCCAGGCGGGGCTGAAGCTTTCTTT. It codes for CACRDPGGAEAFF.

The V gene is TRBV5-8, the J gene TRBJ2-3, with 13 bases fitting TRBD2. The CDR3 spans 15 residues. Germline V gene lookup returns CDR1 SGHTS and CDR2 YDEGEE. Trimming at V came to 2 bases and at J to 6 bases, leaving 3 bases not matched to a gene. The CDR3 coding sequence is TGTGCCAGCAGCTTCGGACTAGCGGGAGTGGATACGCAGTATTTT. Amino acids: CASSFGLAGVDTQYF.

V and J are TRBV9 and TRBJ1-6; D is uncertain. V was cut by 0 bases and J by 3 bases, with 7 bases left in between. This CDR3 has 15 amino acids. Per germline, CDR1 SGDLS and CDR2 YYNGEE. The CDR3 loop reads CASSVGPDYNSPLHF. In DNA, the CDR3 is TGTGCCAGCAGCGTAGGCCCAGACTATAATTCACCCCTCCACTTT.

This chain's CDR3 is CASSPRAGGEQFF. The CDR3 DNA follows: TGTGCCAGCAGCCCCCGGGCTGGAGGGGAGCAGTTCTTC. The rearrangement joins TRBV9 to TRBJ2-1; TRBD2 might be the D (6 bases). Between the trimmed V and J ends, which lost 4 bases and 10 bases, there was a span of 15 bases. The CDR3 runs 13 residues. The germline V gene has CDR1 SGDLS and CDR2 YYNGEE.

The CDR3 spells CASSPSGAANEKLFF. The CDR3 bases are TGTGCCAGCTCACCGTCAGGGGCAGCTAATGAAAAACTGTTTTTT. The chain uses TRBV18 and TRBJ1-4, with D possibly being TRBD1 (6 bases). The CDR3 is 15 amino acids. Germline V gene sequence: CDR1 KGHSH, CDR2 LQKENI. Trimming left V 3 bases short and J 3 bases short, with 11 bases between.

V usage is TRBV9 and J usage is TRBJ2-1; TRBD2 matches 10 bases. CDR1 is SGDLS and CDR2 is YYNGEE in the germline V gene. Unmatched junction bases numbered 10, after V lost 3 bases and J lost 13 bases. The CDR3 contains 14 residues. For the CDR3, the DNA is TGTGCCAGCAGCGCCCGCTCTAGCGGGGGCCCTCAGTTCTTC. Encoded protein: CASSARSSGGPQFF.

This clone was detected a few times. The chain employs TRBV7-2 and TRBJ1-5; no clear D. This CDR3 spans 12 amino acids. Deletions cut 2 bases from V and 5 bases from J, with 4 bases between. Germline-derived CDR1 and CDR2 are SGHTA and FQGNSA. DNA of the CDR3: TGTGCCAGCAGCTTATTCGATCAGCCCCAGCATTTT. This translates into CASSLFDQPQHF.

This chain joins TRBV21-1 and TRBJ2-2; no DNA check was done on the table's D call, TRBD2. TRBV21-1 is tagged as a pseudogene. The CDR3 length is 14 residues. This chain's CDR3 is CASNQRGGHGELFF. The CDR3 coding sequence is TGTGCCAGCAACCAAAGGGGGGGGCACGGGGAGCTGTTTTTT.

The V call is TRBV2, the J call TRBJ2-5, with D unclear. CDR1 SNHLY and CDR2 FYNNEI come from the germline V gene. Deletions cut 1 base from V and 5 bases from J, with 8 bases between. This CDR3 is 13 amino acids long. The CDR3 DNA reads TGTGCCAGCAGTGAAGGTGCGCGGGAGACCCAGTACTTC. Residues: CASSEGARETQYF. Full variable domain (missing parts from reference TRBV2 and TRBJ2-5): EPEVTQTPSHQVTQMGQEVILRCVPISNHLYFYWYRQILGQKVEFLVSFYNNEISEKSEIFDDQFSVERPDGSNFTLKIRSTKLEDSAMYFCASSEGARETQYFGPGTRLLVL.

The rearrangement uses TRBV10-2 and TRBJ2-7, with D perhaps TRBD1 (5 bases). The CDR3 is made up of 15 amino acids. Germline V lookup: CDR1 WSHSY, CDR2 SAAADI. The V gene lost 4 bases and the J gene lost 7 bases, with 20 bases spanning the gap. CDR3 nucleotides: TGCGCCAGCAGTGCGGTGGGGCTACCGGAGTTGGAGCAGTACTTC. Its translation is CASSAVGLPELEQYF.

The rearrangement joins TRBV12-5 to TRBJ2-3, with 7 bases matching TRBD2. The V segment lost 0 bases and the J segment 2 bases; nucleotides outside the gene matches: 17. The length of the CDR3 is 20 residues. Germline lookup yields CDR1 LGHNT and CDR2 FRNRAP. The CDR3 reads CASGLVLWSGREMNTDTQYF. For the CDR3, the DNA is TGTGCTAGTGGTTTGGTACTTTGGTCAGGGCGGGAGATGAACACAGATACGCAGTATTTT.

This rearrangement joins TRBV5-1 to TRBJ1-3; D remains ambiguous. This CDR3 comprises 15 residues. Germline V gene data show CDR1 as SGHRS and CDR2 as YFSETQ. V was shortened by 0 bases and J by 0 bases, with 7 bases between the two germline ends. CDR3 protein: CASSLGSDSGNTIYF. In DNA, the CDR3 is TGCGCCAGCAGCTTGGGCTCAGACTCTGGAAACACCATATATTTT.

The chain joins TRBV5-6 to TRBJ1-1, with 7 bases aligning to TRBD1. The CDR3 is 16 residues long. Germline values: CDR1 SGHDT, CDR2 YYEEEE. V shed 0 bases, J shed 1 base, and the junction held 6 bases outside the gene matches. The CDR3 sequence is CASSLVQGLWNTEAFF. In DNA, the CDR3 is TGTGCCAGCAGCTTGGTACAGGGGCTATGGAACACTGAAGCTTTCTTT.

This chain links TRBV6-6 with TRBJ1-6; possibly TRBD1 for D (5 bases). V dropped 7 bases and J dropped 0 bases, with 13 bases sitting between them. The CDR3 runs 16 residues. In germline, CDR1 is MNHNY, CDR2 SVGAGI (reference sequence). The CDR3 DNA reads TGTGCCAGCATGAGGCTGGGGCGCTCCTATAATTCACCCCTCCACTTT. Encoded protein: CASMRLGRSYNSPLHF.

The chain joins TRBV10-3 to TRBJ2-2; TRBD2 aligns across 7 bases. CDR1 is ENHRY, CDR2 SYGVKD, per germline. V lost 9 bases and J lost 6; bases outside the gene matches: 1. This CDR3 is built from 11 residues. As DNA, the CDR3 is TGTGCCATAGGGAGGGCCGGGGAGCTGTTTTTT. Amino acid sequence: CAIGRAGELFF.

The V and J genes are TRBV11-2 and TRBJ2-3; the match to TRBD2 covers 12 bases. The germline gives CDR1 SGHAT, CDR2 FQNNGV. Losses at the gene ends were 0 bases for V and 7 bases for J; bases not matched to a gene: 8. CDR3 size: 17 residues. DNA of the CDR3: TGTGCCAGCAGCTTAGATCTAGCGGGGGGGCCAGGTAATACGCAGTATTTT. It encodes CASSLDLAGGPGNTQYF.

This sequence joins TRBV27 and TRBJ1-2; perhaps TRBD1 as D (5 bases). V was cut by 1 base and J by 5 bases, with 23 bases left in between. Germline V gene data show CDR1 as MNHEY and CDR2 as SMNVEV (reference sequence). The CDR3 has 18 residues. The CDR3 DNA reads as TGTGCCAGCAGTTTATTAGGGGCAGGAAAAGACTCAGGGTATGGCTACACCTTC. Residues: CASSLLGAGKDSGYGYTF.

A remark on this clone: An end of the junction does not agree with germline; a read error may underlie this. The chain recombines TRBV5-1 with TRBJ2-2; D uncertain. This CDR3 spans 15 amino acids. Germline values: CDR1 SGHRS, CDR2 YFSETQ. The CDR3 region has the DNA TGCGCCAGCAACTTGGCACGGGTTACAACCGGGGAGCTGTTTTTT. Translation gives CASNLARVTTGELFF. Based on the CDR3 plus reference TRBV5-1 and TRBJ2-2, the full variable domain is KAGVTQTPRYLIKTRGQQVTLSCSPISGHRSVSWYQQTPGQGLQFLFEYFSETQRNKGNFPGRFSGRQFSNSRSEMNVSTLELGDSALYLCASNLARVTTGELFFGEGSRLTVL.

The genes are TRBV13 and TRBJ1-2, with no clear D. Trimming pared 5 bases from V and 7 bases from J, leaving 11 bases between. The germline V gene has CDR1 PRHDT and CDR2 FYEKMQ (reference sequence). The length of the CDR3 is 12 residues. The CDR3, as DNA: TGTGCCAGCAGCCGTTCAGGTAGTGGCTACACCTTC. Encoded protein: CASSRSGSGYTF.

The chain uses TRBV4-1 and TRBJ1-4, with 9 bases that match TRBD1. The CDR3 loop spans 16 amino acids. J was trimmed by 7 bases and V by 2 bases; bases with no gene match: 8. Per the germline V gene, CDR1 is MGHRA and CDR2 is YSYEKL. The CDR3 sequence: CASSQLPGQGGEKLFF. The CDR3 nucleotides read TGCGCCAGCAGCCAACTTCCGGGACAGGGTGGTGAAAAACTGTTTTTT.

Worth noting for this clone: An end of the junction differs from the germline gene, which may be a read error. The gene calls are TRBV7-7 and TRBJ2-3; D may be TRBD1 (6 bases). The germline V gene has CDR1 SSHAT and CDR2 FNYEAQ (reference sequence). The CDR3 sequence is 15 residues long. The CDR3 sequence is CASSPQGGSADTQYF. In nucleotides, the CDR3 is TGTGCTAGCAGCCCACAGGGTGGGAGCGCAGATACGCAGTATTTT.

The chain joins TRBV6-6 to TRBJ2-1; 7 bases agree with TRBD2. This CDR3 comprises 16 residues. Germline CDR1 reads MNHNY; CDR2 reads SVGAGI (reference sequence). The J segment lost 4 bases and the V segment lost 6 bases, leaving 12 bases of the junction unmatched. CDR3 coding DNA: TGTGCCAGCAGGCCTTTGGGGGGGATCTCTTACAATGAGCAGTTCTTC. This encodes CASRPLGGISYNEQFF.

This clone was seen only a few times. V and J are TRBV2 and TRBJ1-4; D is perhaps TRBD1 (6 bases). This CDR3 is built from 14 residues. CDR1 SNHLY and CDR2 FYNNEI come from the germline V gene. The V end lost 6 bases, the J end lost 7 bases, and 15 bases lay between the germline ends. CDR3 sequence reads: CASRVQGTGEKLFF. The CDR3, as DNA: TGTGCCAGCAGGGTACAGGGTACGGGTGAAAAACTGTTTTTT.

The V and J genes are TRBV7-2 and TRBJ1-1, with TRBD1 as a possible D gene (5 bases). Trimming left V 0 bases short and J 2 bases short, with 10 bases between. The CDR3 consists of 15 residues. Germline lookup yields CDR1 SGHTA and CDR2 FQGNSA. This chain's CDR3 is CASSLAGGPNTEAFF. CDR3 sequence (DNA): TGTGCCAGCAGCTTAGCGGGGGGTCCAAACACTGAAGCTTTCTTT. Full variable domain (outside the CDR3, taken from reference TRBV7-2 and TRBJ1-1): GAGVSQSPSNKVTEKGKDVELRCDPISGHTALYWYRQSLGQGLEFLIYFQGNSAPDKSGLPSDRFSAERTGGSVSTLTIQRTQQEDSAVYLCASSLAGGPNTEAFFGQGTRLTVV.

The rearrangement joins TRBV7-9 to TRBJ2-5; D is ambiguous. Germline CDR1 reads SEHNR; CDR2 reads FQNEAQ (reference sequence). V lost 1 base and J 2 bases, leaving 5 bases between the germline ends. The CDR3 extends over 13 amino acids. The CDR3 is CASSLGSQETQYF. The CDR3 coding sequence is TGTGCCAGCAGCTTAGGTTCTCAAGAGACCCAGTACTTC.

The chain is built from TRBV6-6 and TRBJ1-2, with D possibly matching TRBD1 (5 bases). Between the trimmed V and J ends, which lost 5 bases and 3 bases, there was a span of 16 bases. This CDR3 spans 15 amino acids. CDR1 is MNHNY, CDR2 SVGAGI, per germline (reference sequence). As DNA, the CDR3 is TGTGCCAGCAGTCTAGATCACCGGGACTACTATGGCTACACCTTC. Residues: CASSLDHRDYYGYTF.

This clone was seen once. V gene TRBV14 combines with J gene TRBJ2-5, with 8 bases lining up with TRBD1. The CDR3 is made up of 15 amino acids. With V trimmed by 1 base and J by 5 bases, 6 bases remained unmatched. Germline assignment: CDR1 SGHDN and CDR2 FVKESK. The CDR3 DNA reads TGTGCCAGCAGCCAAGGGGACAGGATTTGGGAGACCCAGTACTTC. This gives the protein CASSQGDRIWETQYF.

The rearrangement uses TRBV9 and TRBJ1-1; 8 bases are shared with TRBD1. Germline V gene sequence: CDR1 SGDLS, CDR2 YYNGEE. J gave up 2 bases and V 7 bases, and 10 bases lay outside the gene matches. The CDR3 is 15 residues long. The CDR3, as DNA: TGTGCCAGCGCGTCAGGGGGCCGCGGAAACACTGAAGCTTTCTTT. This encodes CASASGGRGNTEAFF.

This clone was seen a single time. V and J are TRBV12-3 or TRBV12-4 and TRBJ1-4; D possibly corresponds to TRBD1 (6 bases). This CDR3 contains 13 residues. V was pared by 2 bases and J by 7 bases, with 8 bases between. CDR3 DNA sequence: TGTGCCAGCAGTTTATCAGGGGCTGAAAAACTGTTTTTT. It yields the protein CASSLSGAEKLFF.

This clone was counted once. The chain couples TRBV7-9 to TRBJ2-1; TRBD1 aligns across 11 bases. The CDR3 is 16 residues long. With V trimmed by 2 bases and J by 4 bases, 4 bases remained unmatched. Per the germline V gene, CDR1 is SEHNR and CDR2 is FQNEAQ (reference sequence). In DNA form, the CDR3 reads TGTGCCAGCAGCTTACCGGACAGGGGGCCTTACAATGAGCAGTTCTTC. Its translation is CASSLPDRGPYNEQFF.

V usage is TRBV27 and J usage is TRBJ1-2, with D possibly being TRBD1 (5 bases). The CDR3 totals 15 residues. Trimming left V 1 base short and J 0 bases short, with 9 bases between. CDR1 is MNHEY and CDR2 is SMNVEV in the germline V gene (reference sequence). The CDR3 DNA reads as TGTGCCAGCAGTTTATACACAGGAGCTAACTATGGCTACACCTTC. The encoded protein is CASSLYTGANYGYTF.

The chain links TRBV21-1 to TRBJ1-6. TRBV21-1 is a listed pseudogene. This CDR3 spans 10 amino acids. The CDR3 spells CASSTGVLHF. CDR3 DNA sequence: TGTGCCAGCAGCACCGGGGTCCTCCACTTT.